This entry concerns a single TCR beta chain. Other nucleotide sequences from this sample produce the same CDR3. These data are taken from a study of blood T cell repertoires in COVID-19. Study background: The origin of the acute and convalescent COVID-19 samples was the United States, Italy and Spain. Nucleic acid was either cDNA or gDNA, and it came from T cells, B-cell-depleted T cells, or PBMCs.

Per the original data handling: Quantification of nucleated cells was approximated via reference gene primer amplification. Repertoires were generated with immunoSEQ multiplex PCR, while TCRdb's copy carries only in-frame clones and drops some. V and J calls and clone size are given by that table; D and trimming were obtained from the DNA. This sample yields approximately 28,000 clones, of which about nine tenths are seen a single time; under 7% belongs to the top ten. The CDR3 consists of 15 residues. V lost 1 base and J lost 0, with 4 bases in between. Germline lookup yields CDR1 LGHDT and CDR2 YNNKEL (reference sequence).

The V gene is TRBV3-1 (or the pseudogene TRBV3-2), the J gene TRBJ1-6; D call uncertain. Sequencing was done on a sample of peripheral blood. The clonotype comes from a man between 60 and 75 years old with active COVID-19. CDR3 DNA sequence: TGTGCCAGCAGCCAAGGAGGCTCCTATAATTCACCCCTCCACTTT. This sequence encodes CASSQGGSYNSPLHF.